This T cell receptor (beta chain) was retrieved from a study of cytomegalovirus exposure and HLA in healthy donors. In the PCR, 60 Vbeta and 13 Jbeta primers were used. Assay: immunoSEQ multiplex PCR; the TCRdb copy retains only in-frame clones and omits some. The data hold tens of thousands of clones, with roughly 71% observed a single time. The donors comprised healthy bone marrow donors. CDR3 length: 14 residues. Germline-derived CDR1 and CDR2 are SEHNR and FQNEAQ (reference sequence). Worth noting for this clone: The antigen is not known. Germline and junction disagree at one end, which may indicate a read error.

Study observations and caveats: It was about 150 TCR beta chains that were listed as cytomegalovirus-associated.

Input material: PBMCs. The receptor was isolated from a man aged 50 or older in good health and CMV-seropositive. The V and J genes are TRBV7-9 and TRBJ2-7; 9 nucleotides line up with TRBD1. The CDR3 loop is CASSWGQGSNEQYF. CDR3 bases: TGTGCCAGCAGCTGGGGACAGGGCTCCAACGAGCAGTACTTC.